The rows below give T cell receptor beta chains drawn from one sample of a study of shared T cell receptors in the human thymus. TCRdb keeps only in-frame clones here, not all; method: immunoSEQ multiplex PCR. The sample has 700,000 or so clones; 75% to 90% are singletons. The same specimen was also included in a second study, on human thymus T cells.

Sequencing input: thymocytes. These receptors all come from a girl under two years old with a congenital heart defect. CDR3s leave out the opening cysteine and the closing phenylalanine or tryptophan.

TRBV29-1 SVEGRAYGYT
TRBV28 ASSLTQGEAF
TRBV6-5 ASSTQTGWAF
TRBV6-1 ASRQGQDQPQH
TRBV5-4 ASSSYEAGELF
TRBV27 ASSLSRALNTEAF
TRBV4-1 ASSQVGTTGRNYGYT
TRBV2 ASRRTGTYQGYT
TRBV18 ASSPRRGGPSYEQY
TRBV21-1 ASSLRGGKGELF
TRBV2 ASRQYEKLF
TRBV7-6 ASSLALNPDREEKLF
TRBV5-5 ASSSTQVLPSEAF
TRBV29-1 SGTPAGGLKDTQY
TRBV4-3 ASSQVGRPRGYT
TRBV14 ASSPSSQGEAF
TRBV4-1 ASSLRTNLNYEQY
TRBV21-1 ASTKPGSMNTEAF
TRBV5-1 ASSRTGVEVGYT
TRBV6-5 ASSYYPGGANQPQH
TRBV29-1 SGTSESYEQY
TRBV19 ASRGGNTEAF
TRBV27 ASKVRNSPLH
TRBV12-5 ASRGRYGYT
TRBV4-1 ASSQSTGPNQPQH
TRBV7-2 ASSPSEWSSGNTIY
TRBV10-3 AIRTGGGRQTQY
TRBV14 ASSQPGLAGESSYNEQF
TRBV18 ASSPSQTSGGNGATGELF
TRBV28 ASSPGTGGEQY
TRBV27 ATPQDRGCEAF
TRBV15 ATSRETSPGTGGPRNTEAF
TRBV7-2 ASSLPKRGSSYEQY
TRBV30 AWSGGQGNYGYT
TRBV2 ASSGTGISTGELF
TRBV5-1 ASSPGQGAAHNSPLH
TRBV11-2 ASSTGTGVNTIY
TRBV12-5 ASGSSAGTSGVPTYNEQF
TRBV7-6 ASSLERLAGGPPHTGELF
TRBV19 ASSKSANTEAF
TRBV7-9 ASSASSGTEAF
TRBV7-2 ASSLGLPGELEAF
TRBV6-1 ASSERIGQGATDTQY
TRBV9 ASSVGETGQHSGANVLT
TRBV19 ASSTYPGQDCIGGNQPQH
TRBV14 ASSQPGHGQRHTEAF
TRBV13 ASSPGPTGLAENQETQY
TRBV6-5 ASSRGQIQETQY
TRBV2 ASRAGSDTEAF
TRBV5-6 ASSWGQGSTPLH
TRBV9 ASSGAGEQF
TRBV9 ASSVRGTYGYT
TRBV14 ASSQGGLQNSPLH
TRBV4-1 ASSLNRGEGGWDYGYT